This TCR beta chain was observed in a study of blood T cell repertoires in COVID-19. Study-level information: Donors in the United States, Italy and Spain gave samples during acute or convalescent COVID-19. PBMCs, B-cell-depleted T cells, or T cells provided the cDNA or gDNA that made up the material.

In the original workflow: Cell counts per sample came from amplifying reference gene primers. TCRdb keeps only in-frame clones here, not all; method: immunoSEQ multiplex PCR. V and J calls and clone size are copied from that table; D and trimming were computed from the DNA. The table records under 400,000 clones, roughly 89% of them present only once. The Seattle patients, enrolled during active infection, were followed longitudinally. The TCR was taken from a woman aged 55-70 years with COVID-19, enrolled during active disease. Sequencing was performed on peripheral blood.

The CDR3 DNA is TGCAGCTTCACAGAGAACACTGAAGCTTTCTTT. This sequence encodes CSFTENTEAFF. This sequence joins TRBV29-1 and TRBJ1-1; D ambiguous. Germline V gives CDR1 SQVTM, CDR2 ANQGSEA. The CDR3 consists of 11 residues. Trimming removed 8 bases at V and 1 base at J, with 8 bases between.